The rows below give T cell receptor beta chains drawn from one sample of a study of blood T cell repertoires in COVID-19. Generated by immunoSEQ multiplex PCR, the TCRdb table keeps only in-frame clones and is missing some. The sample yields approximately 65,000 clones, 80% to 90% seen once. The sample taken for sequencing was PBMCs or T cells enriched from blood (not recorded which). Source of these receptors: a woman aged 40 to 50 with acute COVID-19. Each CDR3 is given with its conserved first and last residue. The D gene is left open where the match is weak. Part of the rows lack a size; the others show once, few, many or a class for expanded clones.

v_gene	len	j_gene	abundance	d_gene	CDR3aa	CDR3nt
TRBV5-1	19	TRBJ2-5	.	TRBD2	CASSHWATSGLRGQETQYF	TGCGCCAGCAGCCACTGGGCTACTAGCGGGCTCAGGGGTCAAGAGACCCAGTACTTC
TRBV6-5	13	TRBJ1-1	.	.	CASRSDLTEKAFF	TGTGCCAGCAGGTCGGACTTGACCGAAAAAGCTTTCTTT
TRBV28	15	TRBJ1-1	.	TRBD1	CASRYSDRDRTEAFF	TGTGCCAGCAGATACTCGGACAGGGATCGAACTGAAGCTTTCTTT
TRBV28	17	TRBJ2-1	.	TRBD2	CASRPGLGLLTPHEQFF	TGTGCCAGCCGACCGGGACTAGGACTGCTCACTCCCCATGAGCAGTTCTTC
TRBV23-1	18	TRBJ1-2	.	TRBD1	CASSSPFDRATSNYGYTF	TGCGCCAGCAGTTCTCCCTTCGACAGGGCTACTTCTAACTATGGCTACACCTTC
TRBV9	13	TRBJ2-3	.	.	CASSDTPTDTQYF	TGTGCCAGCAGCGACACCCCAACAGATACGCAGTATTTT
TRBV7-2	18	TRBJ2-3	.	TRBD2	CASSLLAGGGRLTDTQYF	TGTGCCAGCAGCTTACTAGCGGGAGGAGGTCGTCTCACAGATACGCAGTATTTT
TRBV5-1	15	TRBJ2-5	once	TRBD2	CASSLSGGVGETQYF	TGCGCCAGCAGCCTAAGCGGGGGGGTCGGCGAGACCCAGTACTTC
TRBV29-1	14	TRBJ1-1	.	TRBD1	CSVAPTGGNTEAFF	TGCAGCGTTGCCCCGACAGGGGGGAACACTGAAGCTTTCTTT
TRBV27	14	TRBJ2-5	.	.	CASSRGAHQETQYF	TGTGCCAGCAGTCGGGGGGCCCACCAAGAGACCCAGTACTTC
TRBV28	14	TRBJ1-2	few	.	CASSLAGANYGYTF	TGTGCCAGCAGTTTAGCAGGGGCTAACTATGGCTACACCTTC
TRBV23-1	17	TRBJ1-6	.	TRBD1	CASSLDRVLCWGSPLHF	TGCGCCAGCAGTTTAGACAGGGTTTTATGTTGGGGCTCACCCCTCCACTTT
TRBV5-1	17	TRBJ1-2	.	.	CASSRGGHEASNYGYTF	TGCGCCAGCAGCCGAGGCGGACATGAGGCGTCTAACTATGGCTACACCTTC
TRBV11-2	17	TRBJ1-4	.	TRBD1	CASSRKGAWTTNEKLFF	TGTGCCAGCAGCCGTAAGGGGGCTTGGACAACTAATGAAAAACTGTTTTTT
TRBV5-1	15	TRBJ1-1	once	.	CASSLAIRANTEAFF	TGCGCCAGCAGCTTGGCTATCAGGGCTAACACTGAAGCTTTCTTT
TRBV29-1	14	TRBJ2-7	few	TRBD2	CSVASGRARHEQYF	TGCAGCGTTGCCAGCGGGAGGGCGCGCCACGAGCAGTACTTC
TRBV2	16	TRBJ1-6	.	.	CASISQGSSDNSPLHF	TGTGCCAGCATTAGTCAGGGAAGTTCGGATAATTCACCCCTCCACTTT
TRBV7-6	15	TRBJ2-7	.	.	CASSLGSGVPGEQYF	TGTGCCAGCAGCTTAGGGTCGGGAGTGCCGGGTGAGCAGTACTTC
TRBV3-1/TRBV3-2	13	TRBJ1-5	.	.	CASSQDTGIPQHF	TGTGCCAGCAGCCAAGATACGGGTATTCCCCAGCATTTT
TRBV7-8	13	TRBJ1-1	.	.	CASTTRRGDEAFF	TGTGCCAGCACCACACGGAGGGGTGATGAAGCTTTCTTT
TRBV10-1	13	TRBJ1-2	.	.	CASSPGGNYGYTF	TGCGCCAGCAGTCCGGGTGGGAACTATGGCTACACCTTC
TRBV4-1	16	TRBJ1-2	few	.	CARGRLGVTANYGYTF	TGCGCCAGAGGACGACTAGGAGTTACCGCTAACTATGGCTACACCTTC
TRBV19	15	TRBJ1-5	.	.	CASSIGGEFNQPQHF	TGTGCCAGTAGTATTGGAGGGGAATTTAATCAGCCCCAGCATTTT
TRBV7-8	19	TRBJ1-2	.	TRBD1	CASSKYNPTTGGVGYGYTF	TGTGCCAGCAGCAAATATAACCCCACCACAGGGGGCGTTGGCTATGGCTACACCTTC
TRBV5-1	12	TRBJ2-1	.	.	CASSLGLEDWFF	TGCGCCAGCAGCTTGGGTTTAGAGGATTGGTTCTTC
TRBV9	15	TRBJ1-2	.	.	CASSVAGRVPYGYTF	TGTGCCAGCAGCGTAGCGGGGAGGGTCCCATATGGCTACACCTTC
TRBV28	19	TRBJ1-4	.	TRBD1	CASRGTGTGGPASNEKLFF	TGTGCCAGCAGGGGCACCGGGACAGGGGGCCCTGCGTCTAATGAAAAACTGTTTTTT
TRBV5-1	17	TRBJ2-5	.	TRBD2	CASSLGSGIGSVETQYF	TGCGCCAGCAGCTTGGGAAGCGGGATAGGTTCTGTAGAGACCCAGTACTTC
TRBV29-1	14	TRBJ1-4	.	.	CSALPDSTNEKLFF	TGCAGCGCCCTACCCGACAGTACGAATGAAAAACTGTTTTTT
TRBV3-1/TRBV3-2	15	TRBJ1-1	few	.	CASSLQGLGGTEAFF	TGTGCCAGCAGCCTGCAGGGGTTGGGAGGGACTGAAGCTTTCTTT
TRBV7-9	17	TRBJ1-4	.	TRBD1	CASSTNRGHTTNEKLFF	TGTGCCAGCAGCACTAACAGGGGCCATACAACTAATGAAAAACTGTTTTTT
TRBV11-3	13	TRBJ1-3	.	.	CASSGGSGNTIYF	TGTGCCAGCAGCGGAGGGAGTGGAAACACCATATATTTT
TRBV10-1	13	TRBJ2-5	.	.	CASSEPYQETQYF	TGCGCCAGCAGTGAGCCCTACCAAGAGACCCAGTACTTC
TRBV28	11	TRBJ1-2	few	TRBD1	CAARGSYGYTF	TGTGCGGCCAGGGGGAGCTATGGCTACACCTTC
TRBV4-1	16	TRBJ1-3	.	.	CASSQDYTNSGNTIYF	TGCGCCAGCAGCCAAGATTACACCAACTCTGGAAACACCATATATTTT
TRBV5-1	15	TRBJ1-2	.	.	CASSLAAGTWDGYTF	TGCGCCAGCAGCTTGGCGGCAGGGACATGGGATGGCTACACCTTC
TRBV24-1	17	TRBJ2-3	.	.	CATSDPVPGHDTDTQYF	TGTGCCACCAGTGACCCCGTCCCGGGACATGACACAGATACGCAGTATTTT
TRBV28	15	TRBJ1-5	.	TRBD1	CASNLRDRGDQPQHF	TGTGCCAGCAATTTAAGAGACAGGGGGGATCAGCCCCAGCATTTT